This T cell receptor (beta chain) is from a study of blood T cell repertoires in COVID-19 (dated by TCRdb to about 2020). Broadly, across the study: Samples from collaborators originated in the United States, Italy and Spain and spanned both the acute and convalescent phases of COVID-19. Sample metadata almost always included a de-identified subject ID, COVID-19 status, age in years and sex. The prospective study material was composed of cDNA or gDNA derived from T cells, B-cell-depleted T cells, or PBMCs. The repertoires were released in a freely available public database intended as a resource for research on the immune response to SARS-CoV-2. Samples came from the ongoing ImmuneRACE study (first 160 participants) plus 1,254 subjects from 6 global collaborators. Where HLA class I and class II types were available, the types were taken from metadata supplied by the sample provider, not from assay-based typing. Deeply sampled blood TCRbeta repertoires from subjects exposed to, actively infected with, or recovered from COVID-19 were included in the dataset.

This clone was recorded at least ten times. Its antigen has not been determined. The record has no base qualities; no much larger clone is one base away. Participants in the prospective study were enrolled through a virtual design, were aged about 18 to 100 years, and lived in approximately 25 United States geographic areas. In the prospective study, participants were assigned to cohorts based on the clinical history participants reported in a screening survey and a study questionnaire. Each participant in the prospective study had whole blood, serum and a nasopharyngeal or oropharyngeal swab collected by mobile phlebotomists. Prospective study participants could optionally give additional blood draws and questionnaires over an approximately 2-month period. Prospective study blood samples were shipped either frozen or at room temperature before DNA extraction. What the authors observed across the whole study: How much clinical and demographic metadata was included differed by source and by participant, and the metadata was provided uncurated.

TCRbeta CDR3 regions were amplified from genomic DNA using the immunoSEQ Assay, a bias-controlled multiplex PCR. From the authors' description of their analysis: The number of nucleated cells in each sample was estimated from the amplification of reference gene primers within the assay. Sequence reads were collapsed and filtered to measure the absolute abundance of every unique TCRbeta CDR3 rearrangement. For each sample, productive Simpson clonality was calculated as the square root of Simpson's diversity index across productive rearrangements. The table was pulled from immuneACCESS by TCRdb, which kept in-frame rearrangements only. Such tables lose some clones; where checked, under half of the loss comes from unresolved V genes, and the rest has no known cause. V and J calls plus clone size are reproduced from that table; the DNA served to infer D and trimming. The sample records 250,000 to 300,000 clones, about 81% of which are singletons. Clones ranked in the top ten supply 4.1% of the sample.

Trimming leaves V shorter by 2 bases and J shorter by 5 bases, with the junction holding 9 bases beyond the gene matches. Sequences MGHRA (CDR1) and YSYEKL (CDR2) are obtained from the germline V gene. The CDR3, from cysteine to phenylalanine, totals 17 residues. The kept DNA is CDR3 alone, 51 bases in frame from the first base. The chain is assembled from TRBV4-1 and TRBJ2-3; the junction holds 11 bases that match TRBD2. The clonotype was recovered from a man aged 25 to 40 with acute COVID-19. The sequencing input was PBMCs or T cells enriched from blood (not recorded which). The sequenced DNA: TGCGCCAGCAGCCAACCTACCGGGACTAGCGGCGTAGATACGCAGTATTTT. This sequence encodes CASSQPTGTSGVDTQYF.